This TCR beta chain was recorded in a study of early T cells in non-severe SARS-CoV-2 infection. There are many counts of this clonotype. In germline, CDR1 is MRHNA, CDR2 SNTAGT. This CDR3 spans 13 amino acids. The V end was cut by 6 bases, the J end by 1 base, with 6 bases between. Unique molecular identifiers were affixed to single, distinct cDNA molecules. From the 5' RACE reads, TCRdb called clonotypes with MiXCR, one entry per CDR3 protein. The repertoire consists of about 50,000 distinct CDR3 sequences, with about 6.5% occurring once and the leading ten covering about 2.6%. The gene calls are TRBV6-4 and TRBJ2-2; D call uncertain. This TCR came from an adult who was a healthcare worker with PCR-confirmed SARS-CoV-2 infection or an uninfected control (not recorded which). The sequenced sample was whole blood, obtained at baseline. The CDR3 DNA is TGTGCCAGCAGCGCCGGGAACACCGGGGAGCTGTTTTTT. Its protein product is CASSAGNTGELFF.